Listed here are 5 T cell receptor beta chains from one sample, sequenced in a study of T cells in narcolepsy. Sequencing used immunoSEQ multiplex PCR; TCRdb keeps in-frame clones, though not all of them. This sample yields tens of thousands of clones, of which 70% to 90% are seen a single time; around 1.3% belongs to the top ten. Sample: CD45RA- memory CD4+ T cells from PBMCs. These receptor sequences come from a human donor with narcolepsy.

V usage is TRBV7-8 and J usage is TRBJ2-3, with a tentative D call TRBD1 (5 bases). Germline V CDR1 and CDR2: SGHVS, FQNEAQ. V lost 5 bases and J 3 bases, leaving 12 bases between the germline ends. CDR3 length: 14 amino acids. The chain's CDR3 is CASSPRRGTDTQYF. CDR3 DNA sequence: TGTGCCAGCAGCCCTCGAAGGGGAACAGATACGCAGTATTTT.

V and J are TRBV11-2 and TRBJ2-1; 10 nucleotides match TRBD2. The germline gives CDR1 SGHAT, CDR2 FQNNGV. There are 16 residues in the CDR3. V shed 4 bases, J shed 2 bases, and the junction held 5 bases outside the gene matches. This chain's CDR3 is CASSSSGGATYNEQFF. CDR3 bases: TGTGCCAGCAGCTCGAGCGGGGGGGCCACCTACAATGAGCAGTTCTTC.

This clone was observed once. The chain's CDR3 is CASSLGEGADEQFF. DNA for the CDR3: TGCGCCAGCAGCTTGGGAGAGGGAGCGGATGAGCAGTTCTTC. This sequence joins TRBV5-1 and TRBJ2-1; maybe TRBD2 (5 bases). Per germline, CDR1 SGHRS and CDR2 YFSETQ. This CDR3 comprises 14 residues. Trimming shortened V by 0 bases and J by 8 bases, and 12 bases separated the two germline ends.

The genes are TRBV7-2 and TRBJ1-3; no reliable D call. The CDR3 covers 12 residues. The germline V and J ends were trimmed by 1 base and 4 bases, with 2 bases remaining between them. CDR1 and CDR2 (germline): SGHTA, FQGNSA. The DNA for the CDR3 is TGTGCCAGCAGCTTAGAGGGAAACACCATATATTTT. Its protein is CASSLEGNTIYF.

This chain links TRBV7-2 with TRBJ1-5, with D unresolved. CDR3 length: 15 amino acids. V was shortened by 0 bases and J by 4 bases, with 10 bases between the two germline ends. Germline V gene data show CDR1 as SGHTA and CDR2 as FQGNSA. CDR3: CASSLASGQNQPQHF. The CDR3 nucleotides are TGTGCCAGCAGCTTAGCGTCTGGGCAGAATCAGCCCCAGCATTTT.